This T cell receptor (beta chain) was recorded in a study of cytomegalovirus exposure and HLA in healthy donors. The CDR3 runs to 13 residues. CDR1 is SQVTM, CDR2 ANQGSEA, per germline. V was cut by 3 bases and J by 6 bases, with 14 bases left in between. This clone was seen more than once but under ten times. What it binds is not known. Whole-study results and caveats: The authors enumerated 150 to 200 TCR beta chains as linked to cytomegalovirus. Clonal expansion was found to be greater in HLA-associated TCR beta chains than in equally common others in a later analysis.

Researchers ran the PCR with 60 Vbeta and 13 Jbeta primers. Sequencing used immunoSEQ multiplex PCR; TCRdb keeps in-frame clones, though not all of them. The sample includes around 150,000 clones, 76% of them seen just once. The receptor was derived from a male donor in good health and CMV-seronegative. Sequenced input: PBMCs. V is TRBV29-1 and J is TRBJ1-2, with D tentatively TRBD1 (5 bases). CDR3 protein: CSVEERGYDGYTF. DNA for the CDR3: TGCAGCGTTGAGGAACGGGGGTATGATGGCTACACCTTC.